These 30 T cell receptor beta chains were sequenced from one sample in a study of shared clonotypes between healthy human individuals. Using immunoSEQ multiplex PCR, the repertoire was profiled, and TCRdb retains in-frame clones only, with some absent. The repertoire includes about 1 million clones, roughly 80% of them detected once, and 1.4% to 1.5% sits in the top ten. Sequenced material: memory CD4+ T cells sorted from blood. Subset indicated: CD45RA-negative fraction. The receptors shown here come from a man aged 18 to 30 in good health.

This clone was picked up a small number of times. The chain is built from TRBV5-4 and TRBJ2-5; possibly TRBD2 for D (7 bases). Per the germline V gene, CDR1 is SGHNT and CDR2 is YYREEE (reference sequence). The CDR3 consists of 14 residues. V was clipped by 4 bases and J by 2 bases, with 12 bases between them. The CDR3 coding sequence is TGTGCCAGCAGCACCAGCGGGACACAAGAGACCCAGTACTTC. It codes for CASSTSGTQETQYF.

This clone has more than one count but fewer than ten. The chain is built from TRBV28 and TRBJ1-6, with D tentatively TRBD1 (5 bases). This CDR3 is 12 amino acids long. V gave up 8 bases and J gave up 14 bases, with 16 bases separating them. The V gene's germline CDR1 is MDHEN and CDR2 SYDVKM. The CDR3 DNA reads TGTGCCAGCGACTCAGGGAGGGAAACCCTCCACTTT. Protein sequence: CASDSGRETLHF.

The chain joins TRBV10-3 to TRBJ2-3; 10 nucleotides agree with TRBD1. Germline CDR1 ENHRY, CDR2 SYGVKD. With 9 bases clipped from V and 0 bases from J, the junction kept 9 bases outside the gene matches. This CDR3 is 16 amino acids long. The CDR3 loop is CAIKTGQGVSTDTQYF. Written as DNA, the CDR3 is TGTGCCATAAAGACCGGACAGGGGGTGAGCACAGATACGCAGTATTTT.

The rearrangement uses TRBV5-1 and TRBJ2-5; 7 nucleotides align to TRBD2. Germline V lookup: CDR1 SGHRS, CDR2 YFSETQ. After removal of 3 bases from V and 4 bases from J, the junction contained 3 bases not matched to a gene. The CDR3 spans 13 residues. The CDR3 spells CASSSRGSETQYF. CDR3 DNA: TGCGCCAGCAGCTCGCGGGGGTCAGAGACCCAGTACTTC.

This clone was observed once. The chain employs TRBV5-1 and TRBJ2-7; possible D gene TRBD2, 6 bases. The germline V and J ends were trimmed by 4 bases and 4 bases, with 12 bases remaining between them. The germline V gene encodes CDR1 SGHRS and CDR2 YFSETQ. This CDR3 is built from 13 residues. Here the CDR3 reads CASSRAGTYEQYF. The CDR3 DNA reads TGCGCCAGCAGCCGGGCCGGGACTTACGAGCAGTACTTC.

This sequence joins TRBV7-2 and TRBJ2-7; D gene ambiguous. Trimming removed 5 bases from V and 5 bases from J, with 16 bases in between. Germline loops: CDR1 SGHTA, CDR2 FQGNSA. CDR3 size: 14 residues. CDR3 residues: CASSQTIAYHEQYF. As DNA, the CDR3 is TGTGCCAGCAGCCAGACCATTGCCTACCACGAGCAGTACTTC.

The gene calls are TRBV7-2 and TRBJ2-3; no clear D. Germline assignment: CDR1 SGHTA and CDR2 FQGNSA. Deletions cut 3 bases from V and 4 bases from J, with 14 bases between. CDR3 length: 15 residues. CDR3 region: CASSLGPLLADTQYF. CDR3 nucleotide sequence: TGTGCCAGCAGCTTGGGTCCACTATTGGCAGATACGCAGTATTTT. Filled out from reference TRBV7-2 and TRBJ2-3, the complete variable domain reads GAGVSQSPSNKVTEKGKDVELRCDPISGHTALYWYRQSLGQGLEFLIYFQGNSAPDKSGLPSDRFSAERTGGSVSTLTIQRTQQEDSAVYLCASSLGPLLADTQYFGPGTRLTVL.

The chain has TRBV2 and TRBJ2-3, with D tentatively TRBD2 (7 bases). The CDR3 spans 14 residues. Germline V gene data show CDR1 as SNHLY and CDR2 as FYNNEI. Trimming pared 6 bases from V and 3 bases from J, leaving 13 bases between. The CDR3 protein is CASRGGPRTDTQYF. CDR3 sequence (DNA): TGTGCCAGCAGGGGGGGGCCTAGGACAGATACGCAGTATTTT. The complete variable domain, with remaining parts taken from reference TRBV2 and TRBJ2-3, reads EPEVTQTPSHQVTQMGQEVILRCVPISNHLYFYWYRQILGQKVEFLVSFYNNEISEKSEIFDDQFSVERPDGSNFTLKIRSTKLEDSAMYFCASRGGPRTDTQYFGPGTRLTVL.

The chain joins TRBV5-1 to TRBJ1-1; TRBD1 agrees at 8 bases. Germline-derived CDR1 and CDR2 are SGHRS and YFSETQ. The CDR3 is 13 amino acids. Trimming cost V 6 bases and J 11 bases; bases outside gene matches: 12. The CDR3 DNA reads TGCGCCAGCAAGCTCACAGGGGGAATGGAGGCTTTCTTT. It is translated as CASKLTGGMEAFF.

The chain joins TRBV7-9 to TRBJ2-3, with D possibly TRBD1 on 5 matching bases. Germline CDR1 reads SEHNR; CDR2 reads FQNEAQ (reference sequence). This CDR3 has 13 amino acids. V was trimmed by 5 bases and J by 4 bases, leaving 10 bases between them. The CDR3 spells CASSQDSADTQYF. For the CDR3, the DNA is TGTGCCAGCAGCCAAGACAGCGCAGATACGCAGTATTTT.

The V and J genes are TRBV13 and TRBJ2-1; 10 nucleotides line up with TRBD2. Losses at the gene ends were 1 base for V and 1 base for J; bases not matched to a gene: 4. Germline-derived CDR1 and CDR2 are PRHDT and FYEKMQ (reference sequence). This CDR3 spans 17 amino acids. In DNA, the CDR3 is TGTGCCAGCAGCTTAGTGGCTAGCGGGAGATCCTACAATGAGCAGTTCTTC. Translating it yields CASSLVASGRSYNEQFF. Looking up the rest from reference TRBV13 and TRBJ2-1 gives the full variable domain: AAGVIQSPRHLIKEKRETATLKCYPIPRHDTVYWYQQGPGQDPQFLISFYEKMQSDKGSIPDRFSAQQFSDYHSELNMSSLELGDSALYFCASSLVASGRSYNEQFFGPGTRLTVL.

The chain joins TRBV6-6 to TRBJ2-2, with no clear D. CDR3 length: 14 residues. Germline V lookup: CDR1 MNHNY, CDR2 SVGAGI (reference sequence). V lost 1 base and J 3 bases, leaving 6 bases between the germline ends. The CDR3 nucleotides read TGTGCCAGCAGTTACTGGGTCGACACCGGGGAGCTGTTTTTT. This encodes CASSYWVDTGELFF.

Details on this clone: The same CDR3 is also encoded by other DNA sequences in this sample. J is TRBJ1-4 and V is TRBV2; 7 bases match TRBD1. The length of the CDR3 is 14 residues. CDR1 and CDR2 from the germline V gene are SNHLY and FYNNEI. V dropped 4 bases and J dropped 5; count of bases not matched to a gene: 4. CDR3 DNA sequence: TGTGCCAGCAGTGGCGGGACAGTAAATGAAAAACTGTTTTTT. Protein: CASSGGTVNEKLFF.

This clone was counted only a few times. This rearrangement joins TRBV5-1 to TRBJ2-3, with 9 nucleotides matching TRBD2. This CDR3 has 16 amino acids. J gave up 2 bases and V 4 bases, and 8 bases lay outside the gene matches. CDR1 is SGHRS, CDR2 YFSETQ, per germline. CDR3 DNA sequence: TGCGCCAGCAGCCCTGGTCCTAGCGGGACCACAGATACGCAGTATTTT. Its translation: CASSPGPSGTTDTQYF.

This sequence joins TRBV18 and TRBJ1-1, with 12 positions matching TRBD1. V lost 3 bases, J lost 4 bases, and 15 bases stayed unmatched. The CDR3 has 19 amino acids. Germline values: CDR1 KGHSH, CDR2 LQKENI. The CDR3 here is CASSPPGQGAGSRGTEAFF. Here the CDR3 DNA reads TGTGCCAGCTCACCCCCGGGACAGGGGGCAGGAAGTAGAGGCACTGAAGCTTTCTTT.

The genes are TRBV4-3 and TRBJ2-7, with 9 bases identical to TRBD2. The germline V gene encodes CDR1 LGHNA and CDR2 YSLEER. V trimming: 3 bases; J trimming: 6 bases; junction bases outside the gene matches: 9. The CDR3 contains 15 residues. CDR3 sequence (DNA): TGCGCCAGCAGCCAGGTGGGCGGGAGGGTATCCGAGCAGTACTTC. This translates into CASSQVGGRVSEQYF.

Regarding this clone: Other DNA sequences in this sample translate to the same CDR3. The rearrangement joins TRBV18 to TRBJ2-7, with 9 bases fitting TRBD1. J lost 4 bases, V lost 2 bases, and 3 bases had no gene match. The germline V gene has CDR1 KGHSH and CDR2 LQKENI. CDR3 size: 14 residues. The DNA of the CDR3 is TGTGCCAGCTCACCAAGGGGACAGGGATACGAGCAGTACTTC. It yields the protein CASSPRGQGYEQYF.

Written as DNA, the CDR3 is TGTGCCAGCAGCCCCCTAGCGGGAGCCACCCCTAGCTACGAGCAGTACTTC. Protein: CASSPLAGATPSYEQYF. The chain combines TRBV9 with TRBJ2-7; 10 nucleotides agree with TRBD2. Germline CDR1 SGDLS, CDR2 YYNGEE. V shed 4 bases and J 3 bases; nucleotides not matched to a gene: 13. This CDR3 region has 17 residues. Full variable domain (remainder filled in from reference TRBV9 and TRBJ2-7): DSGVTQTPKHLITATGQRVTLRCSPRSGDLSVYWYQQSLDQGLQFLIQYYNGEERAKGNILERFSAQQFPDLHSELNLSSLELGDSALYFCASSPLAGATPSYEQYFGPGTRLTVT.

J is TRBJ2-3 and V is TRBV5-1, with D unclear. Germline V gene sequence: CDR1 SGHRS, CDR2 YFSETQ. V lost 0 bases and J 4 bases, leaving 9 bases between the germline ends. The CDR3 is 14 residues long. The CDR3 spells CASSLEAYSDTQYF. The CDR3 nucleotides read TGCGCCAGCAGCTTGGAGGCCTACTCAGATACGCAGTATTTT.

The rearrangement links TRBV30 to TRBJ2-1; D gene unclear. Germline loops: CDR1 GTSNPN, CDR2 SVGIG (reference sequence). This CDR3 has 13 residues. V lost 4 bases, J lost 0 bases, and 7 bases lay in between. The chain's CDR3 is CAWNTFSYNEQFF. CDR3 sequence (DNA): TGTGCCTGGAACACATTCTCCTACAATGAGCAGTTCTTC.

The chain employs TRBV5-6 and TRBJ2-7, with D hard to call. This CDR3 region has 13 residues. The V and J ends lost 2 bases and 4 bases respectively, with 10 bases between them. Germline V gene lookup returns CDR1 SGHDT and CDR2 YYEEEE. For the CDR3, the DNA is TGTGCCAGCAGCTTTGAGGAGCGTTACGAGCAGTACTTC. Translating gives CASSFEERYEQYF.

The chain couples TRBV4-3 to TRBJ1-5; no definite D call. The V end lost 1 base, the J end lost 6 bases, and 13 bases lay between the germline ends. The CDR3 length is 15 residues. The germline gives CDR1 LGHNA, CDR2 YSLEER. This chain's CDR3 is CASSQASAPGQPQHF. The CDR3 nucleotides are TGCGCCAGCAGCCAAGCCTCCGCCCCCGGTCAGCCCCAGCATTTT.

This clone was seen a handful of times. The same CDR3 also results from other DNA sequences found in this sample. The chain recombines TRBV30 with TRBJ2-5, with D perhaps given as TRBD1 or TRBD2 (6 bases each). The germline V gene has CDR1 GTSNPN and CDR2 SVGIG (reference sequence). V was clipped by 7 bases and J by 2 bases, with 26 bases between them. The CDR3 length is 17 residues. The CDR3 DNA is TGTGCCTCCAAAAGGGGGTACGGGGGAGACCCACAAGAGACCCAGTACTTC. This codes for CASKRGYGGDPQETQYF.

The rearrangement links TRBV6-6 to TRBJ1-1; no firm D call. CDR3 length: 14 residues. The germline CDR1 and CDR2 sequences are MNHNY and SVGAGI (reference sequence). The V gene lost 6 bases and the J gene lost 2 bases, with 13 bases spanning the gap. The CDR3 DNA sequence: TGTGCCAGCAGCCGTGGGTCGATAAACACTGAAGCTTTCTTT. It specifies CASSRGSINTEAFF.

The V and J genes are TRBV6-1 and TRBJ1-6; TRBD1 is a possible D gene (5 bases). Trimming took off 10 bases at V and 10 bases at J, with 14 bases between the two ends. The CDR3 consists of 12 residues. Germline V gene sequence: CDR1 MNHNS, CDR2 SASEGT. The CDR3 DNA reads TGTGCCACCAGGGTCTTGGGGTCACCCCTCCACTTT. As protein: CATRVLGSPLHF.

This clone has only a few counts. The V gene is TRBV19, the J gene TRBJ1-5; no definite D call. The CDR3 is made up of 14 amino acids. V lost 3 bases, J lost 3 bases, and 9 bases lay in between. Germline lookup yields CDR1 LNHDA and CDR2 SQIVND (reference sequence). The CDR3 DNA follows: TGTGCCAGTAGTATTATGGGAGTCAATCAGCCCCAGCATTTT. This codes for CASSIMGVNQPQHF.

The J gene is TRBJ2-4, the V gene TRBV5-4; TRBD1 matches at 9 bases. From germline, CDR1 is SGHNT and CDR2 YYREEE (reference sequence). The CDR3 contains 14 residues. The ends lost 4 bases at V and 7 bases at J; junction bases unmatched: 6. This CDR3 reads CASSLGTGRNIQYF. In DNA, the CDR3 is TGTGCCAGCAGCCTAGGGACAGGGAGGAACATTCAGTACTTC.

This CDR3 is CASSLGGLGTGELFF. For the CDR3, the DNA is TGTGCCAGCAGCTTAGGTGGCCTCGGTACCGGGGAGCTGTTTTTT. The rearrangement uses TRBV7-2 and TRBJ2-2, with D unresolved. CDR3 length equals 15 residues. CDR1 and CDR2 from the germline V gene are SGHTA and FQGNSA. The V and J ends lost 1 base and 5 bases respectively, with 11 bases between them.

The CDR3 loop reads CASSQADRGTGPYEQYF. Here the CDR3 DNA reads TGCGCCAGCAGCCAAGCCGACCGTGGGACAGGGCCCTACGAGCAGTACTTC. The chain combines TRBV4-3 with TRBJ2-7, with TRBD1 matching over 9 bases. The J segment lost 2 bases and the V segment lost 1 base, leaving 9 bases of the junction unmatched. The V gene's germline CDR1 is LGHNA and CDR2 YSLEER. The CDR3 runs 17 residues.

The CDR3 DNA sequence: TGTGCCATCAGTCCGGACACAGATACGCAGTATTTT. Its translation: CAISPDTDTQYF. The V and J genes are TRBV10-3 and TRBJ2-3, with unresolved D. V lost 5 bases, J lost 2 bases, and 5 bases lay in between. The CDR3 runs 12 residues. Germline CDR1 and CDR2: ENHRY and SYGVKD.